Listed here are 8 T cell receptor beta chains from one sample, sequenced in a study of blood T cell repertoires in COVID-19. Sequenced by immunoSEQ multiplex PCR; TCRdb stores in-frame clones only, minus some. This table has under 200,000 clones, around 77% appearing once. The sequenced material came from peripheral blood. The origin of the receptors is a man in his sixties with active or convalescent COVID-19.

This clone was picked up a small number of times. The chain employs TRBV2 and TRBJ2-7, with D perhaps matching TRBD2 (6 bases). The germline gives CDR1 SNHLY, CDR2 FYNNEI. This CDR3 region has 13 residues. V was pared by 6 bases and J by 2 bases, with 11 bases between. The CDR3 is CASSSGTAYEQYF. The CDR3 coding sequence is TGTGCCAGCAGCTCCGGGACTGCCTACGAGCAGTACTTC.

V and J are TRBV9 and TRBJ2-3; the match to TRBD2 covers 8 bases. The J segment lost 9 bases and the V segment lost 7 bases, leaving 7 bases of the junction unmatched. This CDR3 has 12 amino acids. Germline V gives CDR1 SGDLS, CDR2 YYNGEE. CDR3 sequence reads: CASGEAGVTQYF. In nucleotides, the CDR3 is TGTGCCAGCGGAGAAGCGGGAGTAACGCAGTATTTT.

For the CDR3, the DNA is TGTGCCAGCTCACTCCCCTCCACAGATACGCAGTATTTT. Amino acids: CASSLPSTDTQYF. The rearrangement joins TRBV18 to TRBJ2-3; D not certain. In germline, CDR1 is KGHSH, CDR2 LQKENI. This CDR3 is 13 amino acids long. V was shortened by 4 bases and J by 2 bases, with 7 bases between the two germline ends.

The chain couples TRBV4-1 to TRBJ2-3, with a possible D match to TRBD2 (5 bases). The germline CDR1 and CDR2 sequences are MGHRA and YSYEKL. V was pared by 1 base and J by 5 bases, with 19 bases between. This CDR3 has 17 amino acids. CDR3: CASSQGNRATRGDTQYF. In nucleotides, the CDR3 is TGCGCCAGCAGCCAAGGCAACCGGGCCACTCGGGGAGATACGCAGTATTTT.

This clone appeared once. Here the CDR3 reads CASSIRQGGEAFF. For the CDR3, the DNA is TGTGCCAGTAGTATCCGGCAAGGCGGGGAAGCTTTCTTT. The chain combines TRBV19 with TRBJ1-1, with D hard to call. This CDR3 is built from 13 residues. V was trimmed by 3 bases and J by 8 bases, leaving 13 bases between them. From germline, CDR1 is LNHDA and CDR2 SQIVND (reference sequence).

The chain links TRBV14 to TRBJ2-3; D is perhaps TRBD2 (6 bases). The CDR3 contains 17 residues. Germline CDR1 reads SGHDN; CDR2 reads FVKESK. Trimming removed 1 base from V and 2 bases from J, with 16 bases in between. CDR3 sequence: CASSQAAGSGYTDTQYF. The DNA of the CDR3 is TGTGCCAGCAGCCAAGCCGCCGGGAGCGGCTACACAGATACGCAGTATTTT.

This chain links TRBV11-1 with TRBJ1-3; no clear D. Trimming removed 5 bases from V and 3 bases from J, with 11 bases in between. This CDR3 spans 14 amino acids. Germline CDR1 SGHAT, CDR2 FQDESV (reference sequence). The CDR3 region has the DNA TGTGCCAGCAGCCCCAAGAGCCTTGGAAACACCATATATTTT. Encoded protein: CASSPKSLGNTIYF. Complete variable domain (other parts from reference TRBV11-1 and TRBJ1-3): EAEVAQSPRYKITEKSQAVAFWCDPISGHATLYWYRQILGQGPELLVQFQDESVVDDSQLPKDRFSAERLKGVDSTLKIQPAELGDSAMYLCASSPKSLGNTIYFGEGSWLTVV.

This chain joins TRBV5-6 and TRBJ1-2, with 8 bases identical to TRBD1. CDR1 SGHDT and CDR2 YYEEEE come from the germline V gene. The CDR3 sequence is 13 residues long. Trimming took 6 bases from V and 4 from J; bases not matched to a gene: 5. The CDR3 coding sequence is TGTGCCAGCATTCCAACAGGGGGCTATGGCTACACCTTC. Its protein product is CASIPTGGYGYTF.